The table lists the clone carrying this TCR beta chain with many counts. Its cognate antigen is unknown. Germline values: CDR1 LGHNA, CDR2 YSLEER. There are 16 residues in the CDR3. Trimming cost V 0 bases and J 2 bases; bases outside gene matches: 4. The data were obtained in a study of beta chain features in type 1 diabetes. The study's findings and limits: High-TCR-expressing cells could be over-represented by cDNA sequencing. Shortening of TCRB CDR3s, moderate but significant, appeared in all four CD4+ subsets of Type 1 diabetes patients. Individuals with type 1 diabetes displayed fewer insertions and more deletions at VDJ junctions.

Donors underwent one heparinised blood draw, roughly 110 mL on average. Every isolated RNA sample was fully reverse transcribed, so sequencing captured expressed TCRB transcripts. The assay was immunoSEQ multiplex PCR, and TCRdb's table has in-frame clones only and misses some. The table includes around 280,000 clones, about 15% detected once. The sequence came from a man aged 18 to 29 with type 1 diabetes. Sequencing used naive CD4+ T cells from blood. V usage is TRBV4-3 and J usage is TRBJ2-5; the match to TRBD1 covers 9 bases. DNA for the CDR3: TGCGCCAGCAGCCAAGAATACGGACAGGGGCAAGAGACCCAGTACTTC. It translates to CASSQEYGQGQETQYF.